These T cell receptor beta chains were read from a single sample in a study of naive and memory T cell subsets. MiXCR, applied by TCRdb to the UMI-ligation and nested PCR reads, yields one record per CDR3 protein. The sample carries tens of thousands of distinct CDR3 sequences, 9% to 9.5% recorded once. Specimen: naive CD8+ T cells from blood. The receptors were sampled from a human donor in good health. The CDR3 runs from the conserved cysteine through the conserved F or W. D genes are given only for firm matches. Clone size is given for some rows only: seen once, a few or many times, or a class if the clone is expanded.

>few|NA|TRBJ2-7|TRBV20-1|14
CSARLPRETYEQYF
TGCAGTGCGCGACTACCACGGGAAACCTACGAGCAGTACTTC
>once|NA|TRBJ2-1|TRBV25-1|12
CASSEYVDEQFF
TGTGCCAGCAGTGAATATGTCGATGAGCAGTTCTTC
>many|TRBD1|TRBJ2-5|TRBV10-3|15
CAISERQGYQETQYF
TGTGCCATCAGTGAAAGACAGGGGTACCAAGAGACCCAGTACTTC
>few|NA|TRBJ2-7|TRBV9|13
CASSDPSSYEQYF
TGTGCCAGCAGCGACCCGAGCTCCTACGAGCAGTACTTC
>few|TRBD2|TRBJ2-4|TRBV7-9|14
CASSPLAGVDIQYF
TGTGCCAGCAGTCCTCTAGCGGGAGTGGACATTCAGTACTTC
>once|TRBD2|TRBJ2-1|TRBV2|14
CASPLAGSYNEQFF
TGTGCCAGCCCTTTAGCGGGATCCTACAATGAGCAGTTCTTC
>NA|NA|TRBJ2-3|TRBV6-6|16
CASSLLGGAITDTQYF
TGTGCCAGCAGTCTACTGGGGGGAGCCATCACAGATACGCAGTATTTT
>NA|NA|TRBJ2-1|TRBV11-2|17
CASSITDRANSYNEQFF
TGTGCCAGCAGCATAACAGACAGAGCTAACTCCTACAATGAGCAGTTCTTC
>many|TRBD1|TRBJ1-5|TRBV28|16
CASSPYRGVSNQPQHF
TGTGCCAGCAGTCCCTACAGGGGGGTTAGCAATCAGCCCCAGCATTTT
>few|TRBD2|TRBJ2-1|TRBV7-9|21
CASSLGVSYLASGSLDNEQFF
TGTGCCAGCAGCTTAGGCGTTTCGTATCTGGCTAGCGGGAGTCTGGACAATGAGCAGTTCTTC
>many|TRBD1|TRBJ2-5|TRBV7-9|14
CASSPDRERETQYF
TGTGCCAGCAGCCCCGACAGGGAACGCGAGACCCAGTACTTC
>many|NA|TRBJ2-7|TRBV12-3/TRBV12-4|14
CASSLETTSYEQYF
TGTGCCAGCAGTTTGGAGACCACCTCCTACGAGCAGTACTTC
>NA|NA|TRBJ1-1|TRBV20-1|15
CSASFLGEEGTEAFF
TGCAGTGCTAGCTTCTTGGGGGAGGAAGGGACTGAAGCTTTCTTT
>NA|TRBD1|TRBJ1-2|TRBV28|17
CASSQNRGPQSNYGYTF
TGTGCCAGCAGTCAGAACAGGGGGCCTCAATCTAACTATGGCTACACCTTC
>NA|NA|TRBJ2-7|TRBV5-1|13
CASSAFGGYEQYF
TGCGCCAGCAGCGCGTTTGGAGGCTACGAGCAGTACTTC
>NA|TRBD1|TRBJ2-7|TRBV27|17
CASSLSGTGAISYEQYF
TGTGCCAGCAGTCTATCAGGGACAGGGGCGATTTCCTACGAGCAGTACTTC
>NA|TRBD2|TRBJ2-3|TRBV6-2/TRBV6-3|16
CASSYPPAGEADTQYF
TGTGCCAGCAGTTATCCTCCAGCGGGAGAAGCAGATACGCAGTATTTT
>few|TRBD2|TRBJ2-3|TRBV27|15
CASSPQLAGTDTQYF
TGTGCCAGCAGTCCCCAACTAGCGGGCACAGATACGCAGTATTTT
>many|NA|TRBJ1-1|TRBV20-1|16
CSASESVGRPNTEAFF
TGCAGTGCTTCAGAGTCGGTGGGCAGGCCGAACACTGAAGCTTTCTTT
>many|NA|TRBJ2-7|TRBV29-1|12
CSVASSFYEQYF
TGCAGCGTAGCTTCTAGCTTCTACGAGCAGTACTTC
>many|TRBD2|TRBJ2-2|TRBV10-3|14
CATVGEGNTGELFF
TGTGCCACCGTAGGGGAGGGAAACACCGGGGAGCTGTTTTTT
>few|NA|TRBJ2-1|TRBV9|14
CASSVAVSYNEQFF
TGTGCCAGCAGCGTGGCAGTTTCCTACAATGAGCAGTTCTTC
>NA|NA|TRBJ2-5|TRBV4-1|17
CASSLTRARGTQETQYF
TGCGCCAGCAGCCTCACCAGAGCCCGGGGGACCCAAGAGACCCAGTACTTC
>NA|NA|TRBJ2-1|TRBV27|10
CASGHNEQFF
TGTGCCAGCGGCCACAATGAGCAGTTCTTC
>many|NA|TRBJ2-7|TRBV20-1|13
CSARGTSSYEQYF
TGCAGTGCTAGGGGGACCAGCTCCTACGAGCAGTACTTC
>NA|NA|TRBJ2-1|TRBV12-5|16
CASGLRFASVDNEQFF
TGTGCTAGTGGTTTGAGGTTCGCTAGCGTAGACAATGAGCAGTTCTTC
>few|NA|TRBJ2-1|TRBV7-9|12
CASSLAWDEQFF
TGTGCCAGCAGCTTAGCGTGGGATGAGCAGTTCTTC
>many|TRBD2|TRBJ2-7|TRBV19|15
CASSLRTSGRVKQYF
TGTGCCAGTAGTCTACGGACTAGCGGGAGAGTAAAGCAGTACTTC
>few|NA|TRBJ2-7|TRBV6-2/TRBV6-3|17
CASSSFEPGHTSYEQYF
TGTGCCAGCAGTTCTTTCGAACCGGGCCATACCTCCTACGAGCAGTACTTC
>few|NA|TRBJ1-2|TRBV27|15
CASSLSRDGDYGYTF
TGTGCCAGCAGTTTATCCCGGGACGGGGACTATGGCTACACCTTC
>many|NA|TRBJ2-5|TRBV4-1|14
CASSQDGLEETQYF
TGCGCCAGCAGCCAAGATGGTCTTGAAGAGACCCAGTACTTC
>many|NA|TRBJ2-6|TRBV7-2|11
CASSPSNVLTF
TGTGCCAGCAGCCCGTCCAACGTCCTGACTTTC
>few|NA|TRBJ2-1|TRBV7-9|13
CASRLGPVAEQFF
TGTGCCAGCAGACTAGGACCTGTCGCTGAGCAGTTCTTC
>many|TRBD2|TRBJ2-1|TRBV3-1|14
CASSQEREYNEQFF
TGTGCCAGCAGCCAAGAGCGGGAGTACAATGAGCAGTTCTTC
>NA|TRBD2|TRBJ2-1|TRBV6-5|17
CASSPETSGSINNEQFF
TGTGCCAGCAGCCCCGAAACTAGCGGGAGTATCAACAATGAGCAGTTCTTC
>many|NA|TRBJ1-5|TRBV12-3/TRBV12-4|13
CASSVGGDQPQHF
TGTGCCAGCAGCGTTGGGGGGGATCAGCCCCAGCATTTT
>NA|NA|TRBJ2-1|TRBV11-2|13
CVSGTGWSNEQFF
TGTGTTAGCGGTACAGGTTGGTCCAATGAGCAGTTCTTC
>few|NA|TRBJ1-4|TRBV12-3/TRBV12-4|14
CASSFSGPHEKLFF
TGTGCCAGCAGTTTTTCGGGACCACACGAAAAACTGTTTTTT
>few|NA|TRBJ2-7|TRBV7-9|17
CASSPGNRARGGYEQYF
TGTGCCAGCAGCCCAGGGAACAGGGCTAGAGGGGGCTACGAGCAGTACTTC
>NA|NA|TRBJ1-1|TRBV30|12
CAWSEVNTEAFF
TGTGCCTGGAGTGAAGTGAACACTGAAGCTTTCTTT
>many|NA|TRBJ1-5|TRBV15|13
CATSRDPNQPQHF
TGTGCCACCAGCAGGGACCCCAATCAGCCCCAGCATTTT
>NA|NA|TRBJ1-1|TRBV10-3|14
CAISESGGGAEAFF
TGTGCCATCAGTGAGTCTGGTGGTGGGGCTGAAGCTTTCTTT
>NA|TRBD2|TRBJ2-7|TRBV27|15
CASSLSRRGVSEQYF
TGTGCCAGCAGTTTATCGCGGCGGGGGGTAAGCGAGCAGTACTTC
>few|NA|TRBJ2-1|TRBV10-3|15
CAISESRTVGNEQFF
TGTGCCATCAGTGAGTCTAGGACAGTGGGGAATGAGCAGTTCTTC
>NA|NA|TRBJ2-7|TRBV12-3/TRBV12-4|15
CASSLGARTPYEQYF
TGTGCCAGCAGCCTGGGGGCCAGGACCCCCTACGAGCAGTACTTC
>few|TRBD2|TRBJ2-2|TRBV12-3/TRBV12-4|16
CASSPSSGKNTGELFF
TGTGCCAGCAGTCCGTCTAGCGGGAAAAACACCGGGGAGCTGTTTTTT
>NA|TRBD2|TRBJ2-1|TRBV9|16
CASSPRAGGYYNEQFF
TGTGCCAGCAGCCCACGAGCGGGAGGATACTACAATGAGCAGTTCTTC
>few|NA|TRBJ2-2|TRBV2|15
CASGRGAANTGELFF
TGTGCCAGCGGTCGCGGGGCGGCGAACACCGGGGAGCTGTTTTTT
>many|TRBD2|TRBJ2-5|TRBV4-2|13
CASSPGLGETQYF
TGTGCCAGCAGCCCGGGACTAGGGGAGACCCAGTACTTC
>NA|NA|TRBJ1-1|TRBV7-8|14
CASSPEQGNTEAFF
TGTGCCAGCAGCCCCGAACAGGGGAACACTGAAGCTTTCTTT
>NA|NA|TRBJ2-6|TRBV7-9|16
CASSPQKGSGANVLTF
TGTGCCAGCAGCCCTCAGAAGGGGTCGGGGGCCAACGTCCTGACTTTC